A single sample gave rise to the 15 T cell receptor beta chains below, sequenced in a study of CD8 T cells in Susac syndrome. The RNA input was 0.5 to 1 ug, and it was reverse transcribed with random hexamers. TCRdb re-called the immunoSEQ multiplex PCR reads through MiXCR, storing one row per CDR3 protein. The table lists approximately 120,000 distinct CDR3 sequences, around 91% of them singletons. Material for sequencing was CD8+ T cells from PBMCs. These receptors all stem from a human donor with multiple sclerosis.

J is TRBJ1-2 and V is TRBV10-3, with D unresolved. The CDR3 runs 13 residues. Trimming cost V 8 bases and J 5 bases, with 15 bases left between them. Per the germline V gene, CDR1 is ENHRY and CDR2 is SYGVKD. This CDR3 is CAIALEGRYGYTF. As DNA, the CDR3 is TGTGCCATCGCCCTCGAGGGTCGTTATGGCTACACCTTC.

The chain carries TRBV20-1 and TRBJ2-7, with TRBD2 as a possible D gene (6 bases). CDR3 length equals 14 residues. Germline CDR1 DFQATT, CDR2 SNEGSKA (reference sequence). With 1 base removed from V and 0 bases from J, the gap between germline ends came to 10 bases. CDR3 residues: CSARAKRASYEQYF. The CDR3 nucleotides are TGCAGTGCTAGAGCAAAGCGGGCCTCCTACGAGCAGTACTTC.

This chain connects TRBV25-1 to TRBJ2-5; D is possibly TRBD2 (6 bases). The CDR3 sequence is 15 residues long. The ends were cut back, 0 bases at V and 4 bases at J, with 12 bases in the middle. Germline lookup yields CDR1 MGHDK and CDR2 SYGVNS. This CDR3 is CASSEYGGKGETQYF. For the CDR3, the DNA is TGTGCCAGCAGTGAATATGGGGGGAAGGGAGAGACCCAGTACTTC.

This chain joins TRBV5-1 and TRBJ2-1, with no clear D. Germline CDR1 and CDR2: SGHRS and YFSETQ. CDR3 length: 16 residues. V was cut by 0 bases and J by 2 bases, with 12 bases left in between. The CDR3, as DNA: TGCGCCAGCAGCTTGGTATCGGGTTGGCCCTACAATGAGCAGTTCTTC. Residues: CASSLVSGWPYNEQFF. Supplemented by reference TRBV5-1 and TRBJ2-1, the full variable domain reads KAGVTQTPRYLIKTRGQQVTLSCSPISGHRSVSWYQQTPGQGLQFLFEYFSETQRNKGNFPGRFSGRQFSNSRSEMNVSTLELGDSALYLCASSLVSGWPYNEQFFGPGTRLTVL.

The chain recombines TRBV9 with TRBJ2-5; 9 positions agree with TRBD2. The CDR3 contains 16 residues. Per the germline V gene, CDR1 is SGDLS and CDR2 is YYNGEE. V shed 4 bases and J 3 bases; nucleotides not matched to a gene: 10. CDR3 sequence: CASSSPRTSVEETQYF. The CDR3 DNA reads TGTGCCAGCAGCTCACCCCGGACTAGCGTTGAAGAGACCCAGTACTTC.

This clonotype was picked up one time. DNA for the CDR3: TGTGCCAGCAGGGTCGGACAAGCTAATGAAAAACTGTTTTTT. As protein: CASRVGQANEKLFF. The chain combines TRBV7-9 with TRBJ1-4; perhaps TRBD1 as D (5 bases). The germline gives CDR1 SEHNR, CDR2 FQNEAQ (reference sequence). V was trimmed by 6 bases and J by 3 bases, leaving 11 bases between them. The CDR3 length is 14 residues.

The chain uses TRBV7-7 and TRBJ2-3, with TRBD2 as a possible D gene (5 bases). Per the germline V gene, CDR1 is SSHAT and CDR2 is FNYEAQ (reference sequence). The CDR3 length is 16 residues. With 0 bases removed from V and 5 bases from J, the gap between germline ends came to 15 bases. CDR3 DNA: TGTGCCAGCAGCTTAGCTCACTGGAGGACGGGAGATACGCAGTATTTT. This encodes CASSLAHWRTGDTQYF.

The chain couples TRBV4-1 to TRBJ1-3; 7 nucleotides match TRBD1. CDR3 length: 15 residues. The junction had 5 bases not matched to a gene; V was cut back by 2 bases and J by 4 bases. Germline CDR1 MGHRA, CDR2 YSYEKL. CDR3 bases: TGCGCCAGCAGCCAACAGGGGGTCGCGGGAAACACCATATATTTT. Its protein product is CASSQQGVAGNTIYF.

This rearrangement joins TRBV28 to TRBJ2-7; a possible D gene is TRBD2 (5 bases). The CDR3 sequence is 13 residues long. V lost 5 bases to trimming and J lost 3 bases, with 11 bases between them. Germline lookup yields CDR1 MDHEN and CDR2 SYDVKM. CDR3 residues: CASSRAENYEQYF. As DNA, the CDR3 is TGTGCCAGCAGTAGAGCGGAAAACTACGAGCAGTACTTC.

Here the CDR3 reads CASSLSTRGRGSTQYF. The CDR3 nucleotides are TGTGCCAGCAGCTTAAGTACCAGGGGGCGCGGAAGTACGCAGTATTTT. V gene TRBV7-8 combines with J gene TRBJ2-3; 8 positions agree with TRBD1. In germline, CDR1 is SGHVS, CDR2 FQNEAQ. The CDR3 has 16 residues. The J segment lost 8 bases and the V segment lost 2 bases, leaving 12 bases of the junction unmatched.

CDR3 bases: TGTGCCAGCAGCCCCCCAAGCCCCGAGCAGTACTTC. This encodes CASSPPSPEQYF. This sequence joins TRBV7-9 and TRBJ2-7, with unresolved D. Trimming took off 5 bases at V and 6 bases at J, with 11 bases between the two ends. Germline V gene data show CDR1 as SEHNR and CDR2 as FQNEAQ (reference sequence). CDR3 length equals 12 residues.

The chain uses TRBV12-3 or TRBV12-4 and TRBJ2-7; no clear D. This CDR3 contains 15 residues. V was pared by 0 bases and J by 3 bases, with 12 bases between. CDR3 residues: CASSLAGPGLYEQYF. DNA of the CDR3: TGTGCCAGCAGTTTAGCGGGTCCTGGCCTCTACGAGCAGTACTTC.

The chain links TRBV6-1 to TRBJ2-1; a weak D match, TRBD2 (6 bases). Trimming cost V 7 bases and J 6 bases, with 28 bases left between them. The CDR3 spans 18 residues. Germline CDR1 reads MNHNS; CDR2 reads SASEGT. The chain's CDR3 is CASTEGGLALMGSNEQFF. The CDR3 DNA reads TGTGCCAGCACCGAAGGCGGTCTAGCGTTGATGGGTAGCAATGAGCAGTTCTTC.

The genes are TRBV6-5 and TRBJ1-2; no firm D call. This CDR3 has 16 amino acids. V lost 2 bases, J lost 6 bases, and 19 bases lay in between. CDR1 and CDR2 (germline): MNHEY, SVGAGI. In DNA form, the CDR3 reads TGTGCCAGCAGTTACAGAGCGGACGCCCGACTTCATGGCTACACCTTC. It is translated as CASSYRADARLHGYTF.

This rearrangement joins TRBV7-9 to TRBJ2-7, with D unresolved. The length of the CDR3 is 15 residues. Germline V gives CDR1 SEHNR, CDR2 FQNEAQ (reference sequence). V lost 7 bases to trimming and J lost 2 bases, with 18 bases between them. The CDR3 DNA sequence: TGTGCCAGCATCGCCATGGCCGACGGCCCCTACGAGCAGTACTTC. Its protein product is CASIAMADGPYEQYF.